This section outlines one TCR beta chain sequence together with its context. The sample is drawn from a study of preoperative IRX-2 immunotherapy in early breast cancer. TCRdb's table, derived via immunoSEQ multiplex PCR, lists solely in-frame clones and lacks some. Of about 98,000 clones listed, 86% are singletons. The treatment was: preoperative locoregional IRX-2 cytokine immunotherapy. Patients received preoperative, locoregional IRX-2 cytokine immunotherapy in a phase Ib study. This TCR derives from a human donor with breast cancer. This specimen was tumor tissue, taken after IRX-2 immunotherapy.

The CDR3 sequence: CASSITGGNTEAFF. Here the CDR3 DNA reads TGTGCCAGTAGTATAACAGGGGGCAACACTGAAGCTTTCTTT. The gene calls are TRBV19 and TRBJ1-1, with 9 bases fitting TRBD1. This CDR3 has 14 residues. The V gene's germline CDR1 is LNHDA and CDR2 SQIVND (reference sequence). J lost 2 bases, V lost 2 bases, and 0 bases had no gene match.